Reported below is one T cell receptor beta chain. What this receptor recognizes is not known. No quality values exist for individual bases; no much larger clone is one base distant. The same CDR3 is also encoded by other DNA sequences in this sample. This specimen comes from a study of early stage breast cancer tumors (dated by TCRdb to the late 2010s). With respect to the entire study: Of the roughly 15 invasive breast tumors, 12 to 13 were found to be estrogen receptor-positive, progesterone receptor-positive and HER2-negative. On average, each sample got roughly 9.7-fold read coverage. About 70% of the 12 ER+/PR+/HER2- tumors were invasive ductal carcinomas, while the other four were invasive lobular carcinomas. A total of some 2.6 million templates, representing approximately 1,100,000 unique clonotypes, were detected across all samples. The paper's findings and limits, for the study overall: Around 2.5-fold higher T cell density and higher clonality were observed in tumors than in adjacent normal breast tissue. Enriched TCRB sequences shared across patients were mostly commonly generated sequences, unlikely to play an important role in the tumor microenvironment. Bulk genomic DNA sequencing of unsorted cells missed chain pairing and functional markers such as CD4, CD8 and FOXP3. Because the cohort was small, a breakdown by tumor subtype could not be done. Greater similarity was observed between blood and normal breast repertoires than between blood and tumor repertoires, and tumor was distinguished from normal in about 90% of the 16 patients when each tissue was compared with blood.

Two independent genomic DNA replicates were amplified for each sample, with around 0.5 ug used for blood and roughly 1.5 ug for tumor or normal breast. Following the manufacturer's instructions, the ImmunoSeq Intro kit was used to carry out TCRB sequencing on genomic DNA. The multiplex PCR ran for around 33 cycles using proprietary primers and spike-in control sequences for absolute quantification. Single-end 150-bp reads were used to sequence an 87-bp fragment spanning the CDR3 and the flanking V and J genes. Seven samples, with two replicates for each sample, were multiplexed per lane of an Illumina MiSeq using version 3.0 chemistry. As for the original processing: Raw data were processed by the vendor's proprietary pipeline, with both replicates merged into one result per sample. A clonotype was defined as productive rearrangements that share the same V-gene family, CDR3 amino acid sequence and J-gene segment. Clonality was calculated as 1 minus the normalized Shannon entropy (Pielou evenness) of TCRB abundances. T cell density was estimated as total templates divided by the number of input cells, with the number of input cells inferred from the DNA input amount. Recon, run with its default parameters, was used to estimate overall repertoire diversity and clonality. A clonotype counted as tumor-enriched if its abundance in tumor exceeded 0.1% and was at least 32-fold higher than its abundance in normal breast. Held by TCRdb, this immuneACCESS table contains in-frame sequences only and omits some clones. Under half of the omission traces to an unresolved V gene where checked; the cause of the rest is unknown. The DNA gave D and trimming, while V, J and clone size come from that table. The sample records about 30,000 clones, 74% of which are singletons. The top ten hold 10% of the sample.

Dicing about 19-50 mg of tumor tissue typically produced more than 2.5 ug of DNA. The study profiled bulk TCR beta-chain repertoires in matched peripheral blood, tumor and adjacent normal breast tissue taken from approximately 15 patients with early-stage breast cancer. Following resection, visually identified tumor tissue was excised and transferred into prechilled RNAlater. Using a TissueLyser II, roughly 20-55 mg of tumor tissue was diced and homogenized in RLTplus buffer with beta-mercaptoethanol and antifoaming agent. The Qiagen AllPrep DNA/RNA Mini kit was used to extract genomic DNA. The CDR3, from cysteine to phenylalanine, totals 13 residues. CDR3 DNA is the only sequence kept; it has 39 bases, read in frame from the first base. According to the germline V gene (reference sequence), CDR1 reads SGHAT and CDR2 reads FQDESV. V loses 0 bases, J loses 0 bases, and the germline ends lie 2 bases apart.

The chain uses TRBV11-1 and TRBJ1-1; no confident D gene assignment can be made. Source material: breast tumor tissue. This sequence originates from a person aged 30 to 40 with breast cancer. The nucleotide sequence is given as TGTGCCAGCAGCTTAGCTCTGAACACTGAAGCTTTCTTT. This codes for CASSLALNTEAFF. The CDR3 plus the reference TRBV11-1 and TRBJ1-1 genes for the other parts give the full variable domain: EAEVAQSPRYKITEKSQAVAFWCDPISGHATLYWYRQILGQGPELLVQFQDESVVDDSQLPKDRFSAERLKGVDSTLKIQPAELGDSAMYLCASSLALNTEAFFGQGTRLTVV.